The 13 T cell receptor beta chains presented below share a single source sample, sequenced in a study of Graves' ophthalmopathy and Graves' hyperthyroidism. Amplification of TCR beta CDR3 regions used RNA transcripts. An opening RT-PCR round employed HTBI primers and preceded a second-round multiplex PCR. TCRdb re-called the multiplex PCR reads through MiXCR, storing one row per CDR3 protein. This sample has about 640,000 distinct CDR3 sequences, with approximately 39% found just once. What was sequenced was peripheral blood. These receptors all come from an adult man with Graves' ophthalmopathy.

Turning to this clonotype: The junction and the germline gene differ at one end; a read error may be behind it. The chain employs TRBV5-1 and TRBJ1-1; D is unclear. The germline V gene has CDR1 SGHRS and CDR2 YFSETQ. The length of the CDR3 is 8 residues. CDR3 residues: CASSLEAF. In DNA, the CDR3 is TGCGCCAGCAGCTTGGAAGCCTTT.

This clonotype came up many times. This chain connects TRBV7-6 to TRBJ2-7; 10 nucleotides line up with TRBD1. Germline-derived CDR1 and CDR2 are SGHVS and FNYEAQ. This CDR3 is 15 amino acids long. The trim removed 1 base at V and 5 bases at J, leaving 5 bases unmatched. The CDR3 DNA reads as TGTGCCAGCAGCTTAGGGGACAGGGGATTGGACGAGCAGTACTTC. This sequence encodes CASSLGDRGLDEQYF. Together with reference TRBV7-6 and TRBJ2-7, the CDR3 gives the full variable domain: GAGVSQSPRYKVTKRGQDVALRCDPISGHVSLYWYRQALGQGPEFLTYFNYEAQQDKSGLPNDRFSAERPEGSISTLTIQRTEQRDSAMYRCASSLGDRGLDEQYFGPGTRLTVT.

This clonotype has at least ten counts. The chain has TRBV7-9 and TRBJ1-6, with 8 bases identical to TRBD1. The V gene end was trimmed by 3 bases and the J gene end by 10 bases; junction bases not matched to a gene: 8. This CDR3 spans 15 amino acids. Germline CDR1 reads SEHNR; CDR2 reads FQNEAQ (reference sequence). DNA of the CDR3: TGTGCCAGCAGCTTTGGACAGGGAAGTACCTCACCCCTCCACTTT. Protein: CASSFGQGSTSPLHF.

This chain connects TRBV3-1 to TRBJ1-1; D ambiguous. Germline V gene lookup returns CDR1 LGHDT and CDR2 YNNKEL (reference sequence). Between the trimmed V and J ends, which lost 8 bases and 6 bases, there was a span of 19 bases. The CDR3 has 14 residues. The CDR3 sequence is CASSLSSIGAEAFF. CDR3 nucleotides: TGTGCCAGCTCCTTAAGTAGCATAGGAGCTGAAGCTTTCTTT.

This chain connects TRBV29-1 to TRBJ1-2; tentative D call: TRBD1 (6 bases). V dropped 7 bases and J dropped 4 bases, with 10 bases sitting between them. Germline V gives CDR1 SQVTM, CDR2 ANQGSEA. This CDR3 contains 11 residues. The CDR3 region is CSDGQPYGYTF. The CDR3 DNA sequence: TGCAGCGATGGACAGCCCTATGGCTACACCTTC.

CDR3 in DNA: TGTGCCAGCAGTCAGACACTAGGTCGCGACACCGGGGAGCTGTTTTTT. This gives the protein CASSQTLGRDTGELFF. The chain carries TRBV12-3 or TRBV12-4 and TRBJ2-2, with a weak D call TRBD2 (5 bases). The CDR3 spans 16 residues. V lost 5 bases and J 3 bases, leaving 16 bases between the germline ends.

This clonotype was picked up a small number of times. CDR3 sequence reads: CSALSRFTEAFF. The CDR3 region has the DNA TGCAGTGCTTTAAGTCGCTTCACTGAAGCTTTCTTT. The V and J genes are TRBV20-1 and TRBJ1-1; D is ambiguous. Between the trimmed V and J ends, which lost 5 bases and 4 bases, there was a span of 11 bases. The germline V gene encodes CDR1 DFQATT and CDR2 SNEGSKA (reference sequence). The CDR3 covers 12 residues.

This chain links TRBV2 with TRBJ1-2; D remains unclear. This CDR3 is built from 12 residues. V was pared by 6 bases and J by 8 bases, with 13 bases between. Germline-derived CDR1 and CDR2 are SNHLY and FYNNEI. The CDR3 DNA sequence: TGTGCCAGCAGAGATCACGGCGGAGGCTACACCTTC. Its translation is CASRDHGGGYTF.

The sample holds many counts of this clonotype. The rearrangement uses TRBV12-3 or TRBV12-4 and TRBJ1-4; D is uncertain. Trimming pared 7 bases from V and 6 bases from J, leaving 15 bases between. The CDR3 has 14 amino acids. The CDR3 DNA follows: TGTGCCAGCACCGACGGTAAATTCGATGAAAAACTGTTTTTT. This sequence encodes CASTDGKFDEKLFF.

There are many counts of this clonotype. The gene calls are TRBV13 and TRBJ2-7; 8 bases match TRBD2. CDR1 is PRHDT, CDR2 FYEKMQ, per germline (reference sequence). This CDR3 comprises 18 residues. J gave up 2 bases and V 1 base, and 13 bases lay outside the gene matches. DNA of the CDR3: TGTGCCAGCAGCTTAGAGGCTAGCTTGACGGGAGGGACCTACGAGCAGTACTTC. This encodes CASSLEASLTGGTYEQYF.

The chain links TRBV29-1 to TRBJ1-2, with TRBD1 matching 11 bases. This CDR3 has 14 residues. Trimming removed 8 bases from V and 4 bases from J; junction bases left unmatched: 9. Germline CDR1 and CDR2: SQVTM and ANQGSEA. For the CDR3, the DNA is TGCAGCACCATCCTAGGGACAGGGGGCTATGGCTACACCTTC. This encodes CSTILGTGGYGYTF. Looking up the rest from reference TRBV29-1 and TRBJ1-2 gives the full variable domain: SAVISQKPSRDICQRGTSLTIQCQVDSQVTMMFWYRQQPGQSLTLIATANQGSEATYESGFVIDKFPISRPNLTFSTLTVSNMSPEDSSIYLCSTILGTGGYGYTFGSGTRLTVV.

In its sample, this clonotype was seen many times. This chain uses TRBV15 with TRBJ1-4; D remains unclear. This CDR3 comprises 15 residues. Deletions cut 0 bases from V and 8 bases from J, with 13 bases between. Germline lookup yields CDR1 LNHNV and CDR2 YYDKDF (reference sequence). The CDR3 reads CATSRDISTVEKLFF. CDR3 bases: TGTGCCACCAGCAGAGATATATCGACCGTAGAAAAACTGTTTTTT.

This clonotype has a count of ten or more. The chain recombines TRBV2 with TRBJ1-2; unclear D gene. V dropped 7 bases and J dropped 4 bases, with 16 bases sitting between them. CDR1 is SNHLY, CDR2 FYNNEI, per germline. CDR3 length equals 14 residues. CDR3 sequence reads: CASTPAAGLYGYTF. The CDR3 DNA is TGTGCCAGCACCCCTGCGGCAGGCCTCTATGGCTACACCTTC. Full variable domain (missing parts from reference TRBV2 and TRBJ1-2): EPEVTQTPSHQVTQMGQEVILRCVPISNHLYFYWYRQILGQKVEFLVSFYNNEISEKSEIFDDQFSVERPDGSNFTLKIRSTKLEDSAMYFCASTPAAGLYGYTFGSGTRLTVV.